These 24 T cell receptor beta chains were sequenced from one sample in a study of CD8+CD57+ T cells in acquired aplastic anemia. Researchers used genomic DNA as the template to profile TCR beta VDJ and CDR3. TCRdb used MiXCR to reprocess the reads, holding one entry per CDR3 protein. The table lists about 170,000 distinct CDR3 sequences, around 45% of them singletons. The sequenced sample was sorted CD4+, CD8+, or CD8+CD57+ T cells (not recorded which) from PBMCs. Every receptor here comes from a human donor in good health.

The chain combines TRBV2 with TRBJ1-5; D not certain. The CDR3 consists of 14 residues. The V end was cut by 5 bases, the J end by 2 bases, with 10 bases between. The germline V gene has CDR1 SNHLY and CDR2 FYNNEI. The CDR3 DNA sequence: TGTGCCAGCAGTAGGCCATTTCGCAATCAGCCCCAGCATTTT. This encodes CASSRPFRNQPQHF.

This clonotype was observed at least ten times. The chain uses TRBV12-3 or TRBV12-4 and TRBJ1-1; tentatively, D is TRBD1 (5 bases). Trimming pared 3 bases from V and 6 bases from J, leaving 11 bases between. The CDR3 loop spans 13 amino acids. The CDR3 reads CASSFGGIAEAFF. The CDR3 bases are TGTGCCAGCAGTTTCGGGGGTATCGCTGAAGCTTTCTTT.

The chain links TRBV7-2 to TRBJ2-3; 11 nucleotides line up with TRBD2. Trimming at V came to 3 bases and at J to 4 bases, leaving 6 bases not matched to a gene. Germline V gene sequence: CDR1 SGHTA, CDR2 FQGNSA. The CDR3 consists of 16 residues. CDR3 loop: CASSFALAGAADTQYF. CDR3 in DNA: TGTGCCAGCAGCTTCGCACTAGCGGGAGCGGCAGATACGCAGTATTTT. Full variable domain (remainder filled in from reference TRBV7-2 and TRBJ2-3): GAGVSQSPSNKVTEKGKDVELRCDPISGHTALYWYRQSLGQGLEFLIYFQGNSAPDKSGLPSDRFSAERTGGSVSTLTIQRTQQEDSAVYLCASSFALAGAADTQYFGPGTRLTVL.

The rearrangement joins TRBV10-3 to TRBJ2-7; perhaps TRBD1 as D (7 bases). CDR3 length: 12 residues. Trimming removed 8 bases from V and 7 bases from J, with 15 bases in between. Germline CDR1 and CDR2: ENHRY and SYGVKD. CDR3: CAIDEGAGEQYF. For the CDR3, the DNA is TGTGCCATCGATGAGGGGGCGGGAGAGCAGTACTTC.

CDR3 coding DNA: TGCAGTGCTCATCTGACTAGCGGATTCACAGATACGCAGTATTTT. Translated, it gives CSAHLTSGFTDTQYF. The chain combines TRBV20-1 with TRBJ2-3, with 9 bases that match TRBD2. This CDR3 is built from 15 residues. With V trimmed by 5 bases and J by 2 bases, 8 bases remained unmatched. The germline V gene encodes CDR1 DFQATT and CDR2 SNEGSKA (reference sequence).

This clonotype showed up just once. At one boundary the junction diverges from the germline segment, which might be a read error. V and J are TRBV20-1 and TRBJ2-1, with D perhaps matching TRBD1 or TRBD2 (6 bases each). The germline gives CDR1 DFQATT, CDR2 SNEGSKA (reference sequence). The length of the CDR3 is 14 residues. The CDR3 is CSAPRGGSYNEQLF. CDR3 nucleotide sequence: TGCAGTGCACCGAGAGGGGGGAGCTACAATGAGCAGCTCTTC.

There are many counts of this clonotype. The rearrangement joins TRBV10-2 to TRBJ2-7; TRBD2 matches at 8 bases. V lost 0 bases, J lost 2 bases, and 3 bases stayed unmatched. The CDR3 has 15 residues. Germline CDR1 reads WSHSY; CDR2 reads SAAADI. The CDR3 sequence is CASSESSGITYEQYF. The CDR3, as DNA: TGCGCCAGCAGTGAGTCTAGCGGGATTACCTACGAGCAGTACTTC.

In its sample, this clonotype was seen many times. The genes are TRBV7-3 and TRBJ2-1; 8 bases fit TRBD2. With 0 bases clipped from V and 7 bases from J, the junction kept 5 bases outside the gene matches. There are 15 residues in the CDR3. The V gene's germline CDR1 is SGHTA and CDR2 FQGTGA. The CDR3 protein is CASSLTSGSMNEQFF. In DNA form, the CDR3 reads TGTGCCAGCAGCTTAACAAGCGGGAGTATGAATGAGCAGTTCTTC.

V and J are TRBV15 and TRBJ1-5; D is unclear. V shed 2 bases and J shed 5 bases, with 4 bases lying between them. CDR1 and CDR2 (germline): LNHNV, YYDKDF (reference sequence). The CDR3 covers 12 residues. The CDR3 nucleotides read TGTGCCACCAGCAGAAACGATCAGCCCCAGCATTTT. Translating gives CATSRNDQPQHF.

As concerns this clonotype: This could be a read error, since a much larger clone is one nucleotide away. The chain links TRBV6-5 to TRBJ1-1; TRBD1 aligns across 7 bases. Germline loops: CDR1 MNHEY, CDR2 SVGAGI. Trimming at V came to 11 bases and at J to 2 bases, leaving 14 bases not matched to a gene. This CDR3 has 15 amino acids. CDR3 region: CAGRAGTVLNTEAFF. CDR3 bases: TGTGCCGGCCGAGCCGGGACAGTCCTTAACACTGAAGCTTTCTTT.

This clonotype was counted many times. The gene calls are TRBV7-9 and TRBJ1-5; no clear D gene. V was trimmed by 2 bases and J by 9 bases, leaving 17 bases between them. Germline CDR1 reads SEHNR; CDR2 reads FQNEAQ (reference sequence). The CDR3 is 15 residues long. The CDR3 loop reads CASSLKGGLGRPQHF. CDR3 DNA sequence: TGTGCCAGCAGCTTAAAGGGCGGCCTAGGGCGGCCCCAGCATTTT.

In this sample, this clonotype turned up a few times. V gene TRBV12-5 combines with J gene TRBJ1-1, with D hard to call. Germline values: CDR1 LGHNT, CDR2 FRNRAP. V lost 0 bases and J 0 bases, leaving 11 bases between the germline ends. This CDR3 comprises 16 residues. The CDR3 coding sequence is TGTGCTAGTGGTTTGGTAGTTGGCAGATTGAACACTGAAGCTTTCTTT. This translates into CASGLVVGRLNTEAFF.

The chain joins TRBV10-1 to TRBJ2-7; 8 bases agree with TRBD1. The CDR3 covers 13 residues. V shed 6 bases and J 5 bases; nucleotides not matched to a gene: 6. Germline V gene data show CDR1 as WNHNN and CDR2 as SYGVQD (reference sequence). The CDR3: CASRYKTGDEQYF. CDR3 coding DNA: TGCGCCAGCAGGTATAAGACAGGGGACGAGCAGTACTTC.

This rearrangement joins TRBV20-1 to TRBJ2-1; the D is unclear. V lost 0 bases and J lost 6, with 6 bases in between. Per the germline V gene, CDR1 is DFQATT and CDR2 is SNEGSKA (reference sequence). This CDR3 spans 12 amino acids. The CDR3 nucleotides are TGCAGTGCTAGAGAACCGAGCAATGAGCAGTTCTTC. It codes for CSAREPSNEQFF.

The chain is built from TRBV4-3 and TRBJ2-6; possibly TRBD1 for D (5 bases). Germline loops: CDR1 LGHNA, CDR2 YSLEER. This CDR3 is built from 20 residues. V lost 0 bases and J lost 0, with 18 bases in between. In nucleotides, the CDR3 is TGCGCCAGCAGCCAAGAGAAAGGGGCAGAGAGCCACTCTGGGGCCAACGTCCTGACTTTC. Encoded protein: CASSQEKGAESHSGANVLTF.

This clonotype has at least ten counts. A read error may explain this, as a much larger clone is one base away. This chain uses TRBV24-1 with TRBJ2-2; D gene unclear. Germline CDR1 KGHDR, CDR2 SFDVKD. The CDR3 is made up of 12 amino acids. The CDR3 DNA sequence: TGTGCCACCAGTGGGAACGCCGGGGAGCTGTTTTTT. Translation: CATSGNAGELFF.

This clonotype was picked up many times. The chain couples TRBV11-3 to TRBJ1-1, with 8 positions matching TRBD1. CDR1 SGHNT and CDR2 YENEEA come from the germline V gene. The ends lost 1 base at V and 13 bases at J; junction bases unmatched: 5. The CDR3 consists of 12 residues. CDR3 amino acids: CASSLAPGQVFF. Written as DNA, the CDR3 is TGTGCCAGCAGCTTAGCCCCGGGACAGGTTTTCTTT.

This clonotype occurred many times. The chain has TRBV5-1 and TRBJ2-1, with D unresolved. This CDR3 has 15 amino acids. V was shortened by 4 bases and J by 5 bases, with 16 bases between the two germline ends. Germline V gives CDR1 SGHRS, CDR2 YFSETQ. CDR3 sequence reads: CASSAFRVVDNEQFF. The CDR3, as DNA: TGCGCCAGCAGCGCCTTTCGGGTCGTCGACAATGAGCAGTTCTTC.

In regard to this clonotype: No conserved phenylalanine or tryptophan is present at the end of the CDR3, so a read error is the likely explanation. The rearrangement uses TRBV28 and TRBJ2-2; no clear D gene. V was clipped by 2 bases and J by 1 base, with 8 bases between them. This CDR3 has 15 residues. CDR1 is MDHEN and CDR2 is SYDVKM in the germline V gene. CDR3 sequence: CASSLHSLNTGELFS. The CDR3 coding sequence is TGTGCCAGCAGTTTACACTCTTTGAACACCGGGGAGCTGTTTTCT.

This clonotype was recorded at least ten times. This rearrangement joins TRBV4-2 to TRBJ2-1; TRBD1 matches 11 bases. V was pared by 4 bases and J by 6 bases, with 8 bases of the junction left unmatched. This CDR3 comprises 16 residues. The germline gives CDR1 LGHNA, CDR2 YNFKEQ. The CDR3 here is CASSRISGTGGNEQFF. The CDR3 bases are TGTGCCAGCAGCCGCATCAGCGGGACAGGGGGCAATGAGCAGTTCTTC.

The chain is built from TRBV7-7 and TRBJ1-6; maybe TRBD1 (5 bases). The length of the CDR3 is 16 residues. CDR1 and CDR2 (germline): SSHAT, FNYEAQ (reference sequence). V was trimmed by 0 bases and J by 10 bases, leaving 16 bases between them. As DNA, the CDR3 is TGTGCCAGCAGCTTAGCGGGGCAGGGCGTCGGGTCACCCCTCCACTTT. This encodes CASSLAGQGVGSPLHF.

A word on this clonotype: This clone may be a read error of a much larger clone one base away. V gene TRBV5-6 combines with J gene TRBJ2-3; D perhaps matches TRBD1 (6 bases). The V gene's germline CDR1 is SGHDT and CDR2 YYEEEE. The CDR3 sequence is 16 residues long. The CDR3 here is CASSSPPGGGADTQCF. The CDR3 DNA is TGTGCCAGCAGCTCCCCCCCCGGTGGGGGCGCAGATACGCAGTGTTTT.

The genes are TRBV6-1 and TRBJ1-5; D not resolved. This CDR3 has 13 amino acids. V shed 3 bases and J shed 6 bases, with 9 bases lying between them. Germline lookup yields CDR1 MNHNS and CDR2 SASEGT. The CDR3 bases are TGTGCCAGCAGTGAGGGCCTCGGTCAGCCCCAGCATTTT. Amino acid sequence: CASSEGLGQPQHF.

The chain carries TRBV5-6 and TRBJ2-5; 10 nucleotides align to TRBD1. The CDR3 is made up of 16 amino acids. Trimming cost V 4 bases and J 4 bases; bases outside gene matches: 10. CDR1 and CDR2 from the germline V gene are SGHDT and YYEEEE. The CDR3 reads CASSVGGQGEGETQYF. The CDR3 nucleotides read TGTGCCAGCAGCGTTGGTGGACAGGGGGAGGGAGAGACCCAGTACTTC.